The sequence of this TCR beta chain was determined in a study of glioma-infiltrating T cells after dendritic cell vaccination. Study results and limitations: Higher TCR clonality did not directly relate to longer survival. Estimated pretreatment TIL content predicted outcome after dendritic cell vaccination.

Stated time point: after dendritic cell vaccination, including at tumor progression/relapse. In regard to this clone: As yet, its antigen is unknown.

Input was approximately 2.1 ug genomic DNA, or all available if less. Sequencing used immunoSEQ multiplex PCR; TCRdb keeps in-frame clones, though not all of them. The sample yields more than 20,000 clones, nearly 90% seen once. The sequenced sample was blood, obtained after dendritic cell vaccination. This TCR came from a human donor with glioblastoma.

DNA for the CDR3: TGCGCCAGCAGCCAAGGAGTAGGGGGCACCGGGGGCTACACCTTC. As protein: CASSQGVGGTGGYTF. The J gene is TRBJ1-2, the V gene TRBV4-1; 7 nucleotides align to TRBD1. V was clipped by 1 base and J by 8 bases; unmatched bases: 10. Germline V lookup: CDR1 MGHRA, CDR2 YSYEKL. The CDR3 is made up of 15 amino acids.